One sample yielded the 24 T cell receptor beta chains listed below, sequenced in a study of Graves' ophthalmopathy and Graves' hyperthyroidism. Using RNA transcripts, the TCR beta CDR3 regions were amplified. RT-PCR in the first round used HTBI primers; a second-round multiplex PCR followed. TCRdb re-called the multiplex PCR reads through MiXCR, storing one row per CDR3 protein. Of about 400,000 distinct CDR3 sequences in the sample, roughly 21% were seen once. Sequencing was performed on peripheral blood. Receptors originate from a woman in her late teens or twenties with stable Graves' hyperthyroidism.

This clonotype was seen many times. This chain connects TRBV2 to TRBJ2-2, with TRBD1 identical over 10 bases. Losses at the gene ends were 3 bases for V and 2 bases for J; bases not matched to a gene: 6. Germline V gene data show CDR1 as SNHLY and CDR2 as FYNNEI. The CDR3 sequence is 17 residues long. The CDR3 reads CASSDDRGPPNTGELFF. DNA of the CDR3: TGTGCCAGCAGTGATGACAGGGGGCCACCTAACACCGGGGAGCTGTTTTTT.

This clonotype has only a few counts. The rearrangement joins TRBV2 to TRBJ1-3; 7 bases are shared with TRBD1. CDR1 and CDR2 (germline): SNHLY, FYNNEI. V shed 6 bases, J shed 2 bases, and the junction held 19 bases outside the gene matches. This CDR3 comprises 19 residues. CDR3 protein: CASSFGTALTRDPGNTIYF. CDR3 nucleotides: TGTGCCAGCAGCTTCGGGACAGCTCTTACTCGCGATCCTGGAAACACCATATATTTT.

There are many counts of this clonotype. The V and J genes are TRBV5-1 and TRBJ2-7, with TRBD2 as a possible D gene (6 bases). V lost 4 bases, J lost 0 bases, and 11 bases lay in between. This CDR3 is 14 amino acids long. Germline CDR1 and CDR2: SGHRS and YFSETQ. The CDR3 sequence: CASSKDSGSYEQYF. DNA of the CDR3: TGCGCCAGCAGCAAAGATAGCGGCTCCTACGAGCAGTACTTC.

V and J are TRBV6-2 or TRBV6-3 and TRBJ2-5; TRBD2 agrees at 12 bases. This CDR3 spans 16 amino acids. The junction had 7 bases not matched to a gene; V was cut back by 6 bases and J by 2 bases. Germline-derived CDR1 and CDR2 are MNHEY and SVGEGT. In nucleotides, the CDR3 is TGTGCCAGCAGGGAACGACTAGCGGGAGTGCAAGAGACCCAGTACTTC. Residues: CASRERLAGVQETQYF.

The chain links TRBV20-1 to TRBJ2-7; D is ambiguous. The V end lost 4 bases, the J end lost 4 bases, and 17 bases lay between the germline ends. The CDR3 contains 14 residues. CDR1 is DFQATT and CDR2 is SNEGSKA in the germline V gene (reference sequence). CDR3 in amino acids: CSATETGFGYEQYF. CDR3 DNA: TGCAGTGCTACGGAAACTGGGTTTGGGTACGAGCAGTACTTC.

This clonotype was seen at least ten times. The J gene is TRBJ1-5, the V gene TRBV2; a possible D gene is TRBD1 (6 bases). This CDR3 contains 16 residues. Germline V gives CDR1 SNHLY, CDR2 FYNNEI. V lost 6 bases and J 0 bases, leaving 15 bases between the germline ends. CDR3: CASRDSQTYSNQPQHF. The CDR3 coding sequence is TGTGCCAGCAGGGACAGCCAGACTTATAGCAATCAGCCCCAGCATTTT.

Many counts were recorded for this clonotype. The chain employs TRBV28 and TRBJ1-1; possible D gene TRBD1, 5 bases. Germline CDR1 MDHEN, CDR2 SYDVKM. V was shortened by 6 bases and J by 1 base, with 12 bases between the two germline ends. There are 14 residues in the CDR3. CDR3 in amino acids: CASSPTGQNTEAFF. For the CDR3, the DNA is TGTGCCAGCAGCCCGACCGGACAGAACACTGAAGCTTTCTTT.

In its sample, this clonotype was seen many times. The chain recombines TRBV4-1 with TRBJ2-7, with D perhaps assigned TRBD1 or TRBD2 (5 bases each). Trimming cost V 4 bases and J 0 bases, with 16 bases left between them. CDR1 MGHRA and CDR2 YSYEKL come from the germline V gene. The CDR3 spans 16 residues. The CDR3 DNA reads TGCGCCAGCAGCCTCTCCGGGGCTGGGGGCTCCTACGAGCAGTACTTC. This gives the protein CASSLSGAGGSYEQYF.

This clonotype has more than one count but fewer than ten. The chain uses TRBV5-1 and TRBJ2-5; 8 nucleotides align to TRBD1. This CDR3 contains 16 residues. J was trimmed by 5 bases and V by 3 bases; bases with no gene match: 12. From germline, CDR1 is SGHRS and CDR2 YFSETQ. CDR3 nucleotide sequence: TGCGCCAGCAGCTCTCCGGACAGGGATATTTGGGAGACCCAGTACTTC. Residues: CASSSPDRDIWETQYF.

The sample holds a few counts of this clonotype. CDR3 loop: CASSLGQGAPGELFF. DNA of the CDR3: TGTGCCAGCAGCTTGGGACAGGGGGCGCCCGGGGAGCTGTTTTTT. This sequence joins TRBV5-4 and TRBJ2-2; 10 positions agree with TRBD1. The germline V gene has CDR1 SGHNT and CDR2 YYREEE (reference sequence). V trimming: 0 bases; J trimming: 6 bases; junction bases outside the gene matches: 2. This CDR3 spans 15 amino acids.

Many counts were recorded for this clonotype. This rearrangement joins TRBV10-1 to TRBJ1-2; the match to TRBD1 covers 11 bases. The CDR3 totals 16 residues. Germline V gene lookup returns CDR1 WNHNN and CDR2 SYGVQD (reference sequence). Trimming removed 7 bases from V and 4 bases from J; junction bases left unmatched: 11. The CDR3 region is CASTPPGQGVTYGYTF. CDR3 coding DNA: TGCGCCAGCACGCCTCCGGGACAGGGGGTTACCTATGGCTACACCTTC.

This chain connects TRBV27 to TRBJ2-2, with 12 bases matching TRBD1. Germline V gene sequence: CDR1 MNHEY, CDR2 SMNVEV (reference sequence). V shed 6 bases, J shed 7 bases, and the junction held 9 bases outside the gene matches. This CDR3 is built from 16 residues. CDR3 amino acids: CASSGFGTGGYGELFF. The DNA for the CDR3 is TGTGCCAGCAGCGGGTTTGGGACAGGGGGCTACGGGGAGCTGTTTTTT.

This chain links TRBV4-3 with TRBJ1-2; D may be TRBD1 (5 bases). V gave up 0 bases and J gave up 6 bases, with 17 bases separating them. Germline values: CDR1 LGHNA, CDR2 YSLEER. The CDR3 covers 16 residues. The CDR3: CASSQERQTGNHGYTF. CDR3 sequence (DNA): TGCGCCAGCAGCCAAGAGAGGCAAACAGGAAACCATGGCTACACCTTC.

This clonotype has only a few counts. This rearrangement joins TRBV6-1 to TRBJ1-2; D unclear. CDR1 is MNHNS and CDR2 is SASEGT in the germline V gene. Trimming stripped 6 bases from V and 2 bases from J, with 10 bases between. This CDR3 comprises 13 residues. The CDR3 nucleotides are TGTGCCAGCAGAGAGACAACGAACTATGGCTACACCTTC. Encoded protein: CASRETTNYGYTF.

At least ten counts were recorded for this clonotype. The rearrangement uses TRBV7-9 and TRBJ1-6; perhaps TRBD1 as D (5 bases). The V end was cut by 6 bases, the J end by 5 bases, with 11 bases between. From germline, CDR1 is SEHNR and CDR2 FQNEAQ (reference sequence). CDR3 size: 14 residues. In nucleotides, the CDR3 is TGTGCCAGCAGACAAGCGACAGATAATTCACCCCTCCACTTT. This translates into CASRQATDNSPLHF.

CDR3 loop: CASTELLAGETSEQYF. The CDR3 DNA follows: TGTGCCAGCACCGAACTACTAGCGGGAGAAACAAGCGAGCAGTACTTC. This chain joins TRBV28 and TRBJ2-7, with 11 bases fitting TRBD2. V lost 7 bases and J lost 6; bases outside the gene matches: 14. Per the germline V gene, CDR1 is MDHEN and CDR2 is SYDVKM. The CDR3 consists of 16 residues.

This clonotype occurred many times. The rearrangement joins TRBV30 to TRBJ1-2, with D maybe TRBD1 (5 bases). The CDR3 is 12 residues long. Germline values: CDR1 GTSNPN, CDR2 SVGIG (reference sequence). V lost 3 bases to trimming and J lost 8 bases, with 13 bases between them. CDR3: CAWSPGSRGYTF. Here the CDR3 DNA reads TGTGCCTGGAGCCCAGGGAGTAGGGGCTACACCTTC.

This clonotype was recorded at least ten times. This rearrangement joins TRBV20-1 to TRBJ2-7; 9 nucleotides match TRBD2. CDR3 length equals 14 residues. CDR1 and CDR2 from the germline V gene are DFQATT and SNEGSKA (reference sequence). Germline trimming cut 4 bases from V and 3 bases from J; bases unmatched to any gene: 7. This CDR3 is CSAKVGTSHYEQYF. As DNA, the CDR3 is TGCAGTGCTAAAGTTGGGACTAGCCACTACGAGCAGTACTTC.

This clonotype showed up many times. The rearrangement links TRBV29-1 to TRBJ2-7; a weak D match, TRBD1 (6 bases). V lost 2 bases and J 1 base, leaving 6 bases between the germline ends. The CDR3 contains 12 residues. The germline CDR1 and CDR2 sequences are SQVTM and ANQGSEA. CDR3 sequence: CSVEQGSYEQYF. The CDR3 coding sequence is TGCAGCGTTGAACAGGGGTCCTACGAGCAGTACTTC.

This clonotype was counted only a few times. The CDR3 nucleotides are TGCGCCAGCAGCCAACAGGGGGCGCGGGAGGATACGCAGTATTTT. As protein: CASSQQGAREDTQYF. The V gene is TRBV4-3, the J gene TRBJ2-3; TRBD1 might be the D (8 bases). Germline V gene data show CDR1 as LGHNA and CDR2 as YSLEER. The ends were cut back, 2 bases at V and 6 bases at J, with 15 bases in the middle. CDR3 size: 15 residues.

Many counts were recorded for this clonotype. The genes are TRBV4-3 and TRBJ2-4; D could derive from TRBD1 or TRBD2 (6 bases each). CDR1 and CDR2 from the germline V gene are LGHNA and YSLEER. Between the trimmed V and J ends, which lost 4 bases and 8 bases, there was a span of 12 bases. CDR3 length equals 13 residues. The CDR3 DNA sequence: TGCGCCAGCAGCCGGGGGGCGAGGGACATTCAGTACTTC. Translated, it gives CASSRGARDIQYF.

This clonotype was detected ten times or more. This chain joins TRBV6-1 and TRBJ1-1; no reliable D call. Germline loops: CDR1 MNHNS, CDR2 SASEGT. V gave up 8 bases and J gave up 11 bases, with 18 bases separating them. The CDR3 has 12 amino acids. The CDR3 reads CASGGPGHPAFF. The CDR3 bases are TGTGCCAGCGGTGGACCCGGGCATCCCGCTTTCTTT.

This clonotype has ten or more counts. This chain uses TRBV20-1 with TRBJ2-7; 8 bases are a match to TRBD2. Germline CDR1 and CDR2: DFQATT and SNEGSKA (reference sequence). V trimming: 4 bases; J trimming: 5 bases; junction bases outside the gene matches: 19. This CDR3 is 17 amino acids long. CDR3: CSANPITVQREIDEQYF. CDR3 DNA: TGCAGTGCTAACCCCATTACGGTCCAGCGGGAGATCGACGAGCAGTACTTC.

The chain has TRBV10-3 and TRBJ2-7; tentatively, D is TRBD1 (6 bases). The CDR3 runs 13 residues. Germline-derived CDR1 and CDR2 are ENHRY and SYGVKD. The V end lost 6 bases, the J end lost 2 bases, and 11 bases lay between the germline ends. CDR3 in amino acids: CAIRMDRTYEQYF. CDR3 nucleotide sequence: TGTGCCATCAGGATGGACAGAACCTACGAGCAGTACTTC.